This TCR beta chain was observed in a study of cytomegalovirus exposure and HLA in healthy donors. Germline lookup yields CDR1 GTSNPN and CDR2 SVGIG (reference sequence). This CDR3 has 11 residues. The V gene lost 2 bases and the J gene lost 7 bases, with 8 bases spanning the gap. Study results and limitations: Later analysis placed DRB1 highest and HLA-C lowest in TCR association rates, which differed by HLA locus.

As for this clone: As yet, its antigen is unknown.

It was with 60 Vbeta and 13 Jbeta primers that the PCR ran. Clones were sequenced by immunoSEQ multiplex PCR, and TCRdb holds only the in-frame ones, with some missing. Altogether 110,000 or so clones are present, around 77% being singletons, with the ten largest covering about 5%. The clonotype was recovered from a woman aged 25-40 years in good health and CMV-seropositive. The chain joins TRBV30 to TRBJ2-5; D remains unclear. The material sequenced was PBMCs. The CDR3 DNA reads TGTGCCTGGAGTACTTCAGGGACCCAGTACTTC. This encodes CAWSTSGTQYF.